Following are 16 T cell receptor beta chains from one sample sequenced in a study of T cell repertoires in cytomegalovirus infection. TCRdb analysed the reads with MiXCR anew, one entry per CDR3 protein. In the table there are roughly 630,000 distinct CDR3 sequences, 24% of which are singletons. The sample comprised CD8+ T cells from PBMCs. These receptors were collected from a human donor in good health (CMV status not recorded). Some clones in this sample may be carry-over from other donors' samples.

This clonotype was detected many times. The chain employs TRBV5-6 and TRBJ1-1; a possible D gene is TRBD1 (5 bases). The V end was cut by 0 bases, the J end by 4 bases, with 19 bases between. CDR1 is SGHDT, CDR2 YYEEEE, per germline. The CDR3 is 17 amino acids. CDR3 residues: CASSLAASGGRSTEAFF. The CDR3 DNA is TGTGCCAGCAGCTTGGCTGCGTCGGGGGGGAGGAGCACTGAAGCTTTCTTT.

The chain has TRBV5-1 and TRBJ1-4, with TRBD1 as a possible D gene (5 bases). V dropped 3 bases and J dropped 4 bases, with 16 bases sitting between them. The CDR3 has 16 residues. Per the germline V gene, CDR1 is SGHRS and CDR2 is YFSETQ. The CDR3 is CASSSKPGRLNEKLFF. DNA for the CDR3: TGCGCCAGCAGCTCAAAGCCGGGACGGCTTAATGAAAAACTGTTTTTT. Filled out from reference TRBV5-1 and TRBJ1-4, the complete variable domain reads KAGVTQTPRYLIKTRGQQVTLSCSPISGHRSVSWYQQTPGQGLQFLFEYFSETQRNKGNFPGRFSGRQFSNSRSEMNVSTLELGDSALYLCASSSKPGRLNEKLFFGSGTQLSVL.

The chain couples TRBV10-3 to TRBJ2-1, with 7 bases that match TRBD2. Germline CDR1 is ENHRY and CDR2 is SYGVKD. The CDR3 is 11 amino acids. J gave up 8 bases and V 11 bases, and 6 bases lay outside the gene matches. This CDR3 reads CAVIRGDEQFF. Here the CDR3 DNA reads TGTGCCGTAATTCGGGGGGATGAGCAGTTCTTC.

The chain uses TRBV24-1 and TRBJ2-1; D is possibly TRBD2 (6 bases). Germline CDR1 is KGHDR and CDR2 is SFDVKD. Trimming stripped 2 bases from V and 0 bases from J, with 19 bases between. The CDR3 sequence is 19 residues long. The DNA of the CDR3 is TGTGCCACCAGTGATTCGGGCCCTGGGACTGTGAGCTCCTACAATGAGCAGTTCTTC. This sequence encodes CATSDSGPGTVSSYNEQFF.

This clonotype was observed many times. Here the CDR3 DNA reads TGTGCCATCAGTGATCAGGGGGGTCAGCCCCAGCATTTT. Translation: CAISDQGGQPQHF. The chain employs TRBV10-3 and TRBJ1-5; 7 positions match TRBD1. V dropped 3 bases and J dropped 6; count of bases not matched to a gene: 2. CDR3 length: 13 amino acids. CDR1 and CDR2 from the germline V gene are ENHRY and SYGVKD.

This clonotype was counted a few times. The V gene is TRBV20-1, the J gene TRBJ2-2, with D perhaps matching TRBD2 (5 bases). Germline loops: CDR1 DFQATT, CDR2 SNEGSKA (reference sequence). This CDR3 spans 16 amino acids. V was clipped by 0 bases and J by 7 bases, with 18 bases between them. The CDR3, as DNA: TGCAGTGCTAGAGAACTGGGTTCGGGAACGGGCGGGGAGCTGTTTTTT. This sequence encodes CSARELGSGTGGELFF.

V usage is TRBV24-1 and J usage is TRBJ2-5; D is possibly TRBD2 (7 bases). From germline, CDR1 is KGHDR and CDR2 SFDVKD. This CDR3 has 13 amino acids. V was shortened by 9 bases and J by 4 bases, with 14 bases between the two germline ends. The CDR3 region is CATGHAGAETQYF. CDR3 DNA sequence: TGTGCCACCGGACATGCGGGGGCAGAGACCCAGTACTTC.

The V gene is TRBV13, the J gene TRBJ2-3; no firm D call. Between the trimmed V and J ends, which lost 2 bases and 4 bases, there was a span of 10 bases. This CDR3 has 14 residues. Germline V gene lookup returns CDR1 PRHDT and CDR2 FYEKMQ (reference sequence). CDR3 sequence reads: CASSLRGYSDTQYF. CDR3 bases: TGTGCCAGCAGCTTAAGAGGCTATTCAGATACGCAGTATTTT.

V usage is TRBV29-1 and J usage is TRBJ2-3, with D tentatively TRBD1 or TRBD2 (5 bases each). V shed 0 bases and J shed 4 bases, with 8 bases lying between them. Germline V gene lookup returns CDR1 SQVTM and CDR2 ANQGSEA. The CDR3 totals 13 residues. CDR3 sequence (DNA): TGCAGCGTTGAAGAAAGGGGAGCAGATACGCAGTATTTT. Amino acids: CSVEERGADTQYF.

A few counts support this clonotype. V usage is TRBV28 and J usage is TRBJ1-1; D is uncertain. Deletions cut 3 bases from V and 0 bases from J, with 11 bases between. The CDR3 has 15 amino acids. Germline V CDR1 and CDR2: MDHEN, SYDVKM. Here the CDR3 DNA reads TGTGCCAGCAGTTTGCCCGGGGAGATGAACACTGAAGCTTTCTTT. Protein sequence: CASSLPGEMNTEAFF.

Ten or more counts support this clonotype. The V gene is TRBV29-1, the J gene TRBJ1-1; D uncertain. The CDR3 extends over 11 amino acids. The V gene lost 2 bases and the J gene lost 3 bases, with 4 bases spanning the gap. Germline V CDR1 and CDR2: SQVTM, ANQGSEA. The CDR3 loop is CSVERDTEAFF. CDR3 bases: TGCAGCGTTGAACGGGACACTGAAGCTTTCTTT.

This clonotype was seen many times. The chain uses TRBV7-8 and TRBJ2-1; D may be TRBD1 or TRBD2 (7 bases each). The V and J ends lost 5 bases and 8 bases respectively, with 16 bases between them. The CDR3 runs 14 residues. The germline V gene encodes CDR1 SGHVS and CDR2 FQNEAQ. CDR3 in amino acids: CASSPTAGGDEQFF. The DNA of the CDR3 is TGTGCCAGCAGCCCCACCGCAGGGGGGGATGAGCAGTTCTTC.

The genes are TRBV28 and TRBJ1-5, with D uncertain. The V end lost 3 bases, the J end lost 1 base, and 7 bases lay between the germline ends. This CDR3 is built from 14 residues. Germline CDR1 is MDHEN and CDR2 is SYDVKM. The CDR3 coding sequence is TGTGCCAGCAGTTTCTGGCGAAGCAATCAGCCCCAGCATTTT. It is translated as CASSFWRSNQPQHF.

V gene TRBV19 combines with J gene TRBJ2-2; possible D gene TRBD2, 6 bases. Germline V CDR1 and CDR2: LNHDA, SQIVND (reference sequence). The CDR3 totals 13 residues. Trimming shortened V by 6 bases and J by 7 bases, and 12 bases separated the two germline ends. CDR3 loop: CASRAGPGGELFF. CDR3 nucleotides: TGTGCCAGTAGGGCGGGGCCGGGCGGGGAGCTGTTTTTT.

Details on this clonotype: A much larger clone differs by one base, so this may be a read error. The chain is built from TRBV7-3 and TRBJ2-3; D could derive from TRBD1 or TRBD2 (6 bases each). The CDR3 has 15 residues. Germline V gene lookup returns CDR1 SGHTA and CDR2 FQGTGA. V lost 4 bases and J lost 2, with 13 bases in between. CDR3 loop: CASSSDGGYTDTQYF. CDR3 nucleotide sequence: TGTGCCAGCAGCTCAGACGGGGGCTACACAGATACGCAGTATTTT. The whole variable domain, filled in from reference TRBV7-3 and TRBJ2-3, reads GAGVSQTPSNKVTEKGKYVELRCDPISGHTALYWYRQSLGQGPEFLIYFQGTGAADDSGLPNDRFFAVRPEGSVSTLKIQRTERGDSAVYLCASSSDGGYTDTQYFGPGTRLTVL.

This clonotype was seen a few times. The chain links TRBV15 to TRBJ2-2; tentative D call: TRBD1 (5 bases). Germline CDR1 is LNHNV and CDR2 is YYDKDF (reference sequence). Trimming shortened V by 4 bases and J by 5 bases, and 5 bases separated the two germline ends. CDR3 length equals 12 residues. The chain's CDR3 is CATSTGTGELFF. CDR3 bases: TGTGCCACCAGCACAGGGACCGGGGAGCTGTTTTTT. Drawing the rest from reference TRBV15 and TRBJ2-2, the complete variable domain is DAMVIQNPRYQVTQFGKPVTLSCSQTLNHNVMYWYQQKSSQAPKLLFHYYDKDFNNEADTPDNFQSRRPNTSFCFLDIRSPGLGDTAMYLCATSTGTGELFFGEGSRLTVL.